The sample holds many counts of the clone carrying this TCR beta chain. The target antigen is unknown. The data stem from a study of regulatory T cells in long-lasting Graves disease. General observations from the study: Fewer public clonotypes were shared by new patients (roughly 970) than by persistent patients (approximately 2,700).

Regarding time point: newly diagnosed GD, antithyroid drugs for less than 3 months. The TCR library was prepared using RNA isolated from PBMCs. CDR3 length equals 15 residues. V lost 2 bases to trimming and J lost 6 bases, with 11 bases between them. Combining iRepertoire HTBI primers with Arm-PCR of CDR3 regions, the authors built TCR beta libraries. MiXCR, applied by TCRdb to the multiplex PCR reads, yields one record per CDR3 protein. The sample lists fewer than 650,000 distinct CDR3 sequences, roughly 15% seen once, with 18% in the top ten. The same data also contributed to another study, on T cells in Graves' hyperthyroidism and ophthalmopathy. That paper adds: Graves' hyperthyroidism is called stable when ophthalmopathy does not progress within 18 months. First-round RT-PCR with HTBI primers amplified the TCR CDR3 region.

V is TRBV12-3 or TRBV12-4 and J is TRBJ1-6; D may be TRBD1 (5 bases). The sequence came from a woman aged 25 to 45 with Graves disease. Sequencing was performed on peripheral blood mononuclear cells (PBMCs), taken at new diagnosis, from a patient treated with antithyroid drugs. In DNA form, the CDR3 reads TGTGCCAGCAGTTTAATGCGACAGAGTAATTCACCCCTCCACTTT. Translation: CASSLMRQSNSPLHF.